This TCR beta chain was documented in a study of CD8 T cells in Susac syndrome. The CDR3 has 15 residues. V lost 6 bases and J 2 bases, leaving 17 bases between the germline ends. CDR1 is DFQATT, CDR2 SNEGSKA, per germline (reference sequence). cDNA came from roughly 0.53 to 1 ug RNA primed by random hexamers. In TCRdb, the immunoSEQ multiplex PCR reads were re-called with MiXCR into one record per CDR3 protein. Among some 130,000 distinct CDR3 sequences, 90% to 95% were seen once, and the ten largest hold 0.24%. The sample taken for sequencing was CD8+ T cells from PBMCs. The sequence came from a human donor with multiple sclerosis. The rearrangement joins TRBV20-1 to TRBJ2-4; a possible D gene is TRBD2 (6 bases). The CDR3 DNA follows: TGCAGTGCCCCGGGGACGGGAGCCTCCAAAAACATTCAGTACTTC. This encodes CSAPGTGASKNIQYF.